Detailed here is one T cell receptor beta chain. Its antigen is still unknown. The sample is drawn from a study of OX40 agonist ivuxolimab in advanced cancers. Study outcomes and limitations: At 0.1 to 3.0 mg/kg, clonal expansion of CD4+ and CD8+ blood T cells had occurred by week 6.

V dropped 3 bases and J dropped 5 bases, with 12 bases sitting between them. The germline CDR1 and CDR2 sequences are MNHNS and SASEGT. The CDR3 spans 14 residues. Clones were sequenced by immunoSEQ multiplex PCR, and TCRdb holds only the in-frame ones, with some missing. The table includes 75,000 to 80,000 clones, around four fifths detected once. This rearrangement joins TRBV6-1 to TRBJ2-3; tentatively, D is TRBD2 (7 bases). The receptor comes from an adult with an advanced solid tumor such as melanoma, head and neck, liver or kidney cancer. The sequenced sample was CD4+ or CD8+ T cells sorted from blood, obtained in a trial of the OX40 agonist ivuxolimab. CDR3 in DNA: TGTGCCAGCAGTGAGGGGAGGGGGGGAGATACGCAGTATTTT. Translation gives CASSEGRGGDTQYF.